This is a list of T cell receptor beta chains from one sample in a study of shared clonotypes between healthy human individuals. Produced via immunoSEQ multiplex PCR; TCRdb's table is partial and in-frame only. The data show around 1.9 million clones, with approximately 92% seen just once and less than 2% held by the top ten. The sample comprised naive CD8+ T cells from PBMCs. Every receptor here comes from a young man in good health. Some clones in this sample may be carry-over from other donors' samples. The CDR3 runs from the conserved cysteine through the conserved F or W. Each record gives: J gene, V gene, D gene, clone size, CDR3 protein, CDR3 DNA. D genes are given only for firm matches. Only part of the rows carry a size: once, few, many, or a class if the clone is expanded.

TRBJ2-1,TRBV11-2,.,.,CASSLEVGYTYNEQFF,TGTGCCAGCAGCTTAGAGGTCGGATACACCTACAATGAGCAGTTCTTC
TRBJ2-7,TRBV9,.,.,CASSGLVGSDEQYF,TGTGCCAGCAGCGGACTAGTCGGATCGGACGAGCAGTACTTC
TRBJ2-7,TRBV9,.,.,CASSVGVRGAYEQYF,TGTGCCAGCAGCGTAGGAGTCAGGGGTGCCTACGAGCAGTACTTC
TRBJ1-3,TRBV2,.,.,CASSEGVVDHGNTIYF,TGTGCCAGCTCCGAAGGGGTAGTAGACCACGGAAACACCATATATTTT
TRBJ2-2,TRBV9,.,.,CASSVDFSGNTGELFF,TGTGCCAGCAGCGTAGATTTTTCGGGAAACACCGGGGAGCTGTTTTTT
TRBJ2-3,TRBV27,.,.,CASGRAPPPTDTQYF,TGTGCCAGCGGTCGGGCACCACCCCCCACAGATACGCAGTATTTT
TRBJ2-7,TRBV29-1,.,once,CSVEDWSGPSYEQYF,TGCAGCGTTGAAGATTGGAGCGGCCCCTCCTACGAGCAGTACTTC
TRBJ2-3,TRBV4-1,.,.,CARRGAMGESLQAQYF,TGCGCCAGAAGAGGGGCGATGGGGGAGTCACTTCAAGCGCAGTATTTT
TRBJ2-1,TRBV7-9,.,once,CASRVGNNEQFF,TGTGCCAGCCGGGTCGGGAACAATGAGCAGTTCTTC
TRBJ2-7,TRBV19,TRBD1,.,CASSISRRDRRNPYEQYF,TGTGCCAGTAGTATCTCAAGACGGGACAGACGGAATCCCTACGAGCAGTACTTC
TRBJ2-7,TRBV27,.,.,CASSPSTYEQYF,TGTGCCAGCAGTCCCTCCACCTACGAGCAGTACTTC
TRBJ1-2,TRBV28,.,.,CASSLLFSGGFYGYTF,TGTGCCAGCAGTTTATTGTTCAGCGGAGGATTCTATGGCTACACCTTC
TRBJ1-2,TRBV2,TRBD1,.,CANPGTGDYSNYGYTF,TGTGCCAACCCCGGGACAGGGGATTACTCTAACTATGGCTACACCTTC
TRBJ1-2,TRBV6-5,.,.,CASSYSRGPHGYTF,TGTGCCAGCAGTTACTCGAGAGGGCCGCATGGCTACACCTTC
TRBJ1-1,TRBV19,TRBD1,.,CASSMPDREYTEAFF,TGTGCCAGTAGTATGCCCGACAGGGAGTACACTGAAGCTTTCTTT
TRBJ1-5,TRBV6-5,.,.,CASSYSPRRDQPQHF,TGTGCCAGCAGTTACTCTCCGCGGCGGGATCAGCCCCAGCATTTT
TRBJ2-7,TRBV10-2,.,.,CASSARVEQYF,TGCGCCAGCAGTGCTAGGGTCGAGCAGTACTTC
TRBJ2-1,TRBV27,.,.,CASSLLTIANEQFF,TGTGCCAGCAGTTTGCTGACTATTGCGAATGAGCAGTTCTTC
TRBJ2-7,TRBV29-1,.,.,CSALPGRLGDEQYF,TGCAGCGCCTTGCCGGGACGGCTGGGGGACGAGCAGTACTTC
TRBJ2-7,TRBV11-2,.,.,CASRSPGAKAYEQYF,TGTGCCAGCAGAAGCCCAGGGGCTAAGGCCTACGAGCAGTACTTC
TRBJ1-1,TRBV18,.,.,CASSPRPGQRGHTEAFF,TGTGCCAGCTCACCACGCCCGGGGCAGCGAGGACACACTGAAGCTTTCTTT
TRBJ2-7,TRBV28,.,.,CASSFPLRGDEQYF,TGTGCCAGCAGTTTTCCACTTAGGGGGGACGAGCAGTACTTC
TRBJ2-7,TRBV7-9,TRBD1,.,CASSPRTGQEGLEQYF,TGTGCCAGCAGCCCCCGGACAGGCCAAGAGGGGCTCGAGCAGTACTTC
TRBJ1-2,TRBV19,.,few,CASSIDGETIHGYTF,TGTGCCAGTAGTATAGATGGGGAGACCATCCATGGCTACACCTTC
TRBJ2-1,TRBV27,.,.,CASLFYNEQFF,TGTGCCAGCCTTTTCTACAATGAGCAGTTCTTC
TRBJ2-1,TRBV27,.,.,CASSLLYRVSYNEQFF,TGTGCCAGCAGTTTATTGTACAGGGTCTCCTACAATGAGCAGTTCTTC
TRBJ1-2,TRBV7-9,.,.,CASSCSGGSCGYTF,TGTGCCAGCAGCTGTTCGGGGGGCTCCTGTGGCTACACCTTC
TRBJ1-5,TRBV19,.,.,CASRGGPLNQPQHF,TGTGCCAGTAGGGGAGGGCCCCTCAATCAGCCCCAGCATTTT
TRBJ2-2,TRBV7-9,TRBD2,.,CASGTGLAGGGTGELFF,TGTGCCAGCGGCACGGGACTAGCGGGAGGGGGCACCGGGGAGCTGTTTTTT
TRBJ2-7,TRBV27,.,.,CASRSTYEQYF,TGTGCCAGCCGTAGTACCTACGAGCAGTACTTC
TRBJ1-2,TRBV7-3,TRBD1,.,CASSPGPGGAFNYGYTF,TGTGCCAGCAGCCCCGGCCCAGGGGGCGCATTCAACTATGGCTACACCTTC
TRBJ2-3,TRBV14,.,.,CASSQVGYTDTQYF,TGTGCCAGCAGCCAAGTCGGATACACAGATACGCAGTATTTT
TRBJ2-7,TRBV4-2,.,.,CASSQDSGGRKNRYEQYF,TGTGCCAGCAGCCAAGATTCGGGTGGGCGTAAAAATCGATACGAGCAGTACTTC
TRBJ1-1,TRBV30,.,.,CAWSVTVNTEAFF,TGTGCCTGGAGTGTAACGGTGAACACTGAAGCTTTCTTT
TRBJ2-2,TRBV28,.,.,CASRSGGPGRAGGELFF,TGTGCCAGCAGGTCAGGGGGCCCCGGGAGGGCTGGCGGGGAGCTGTTTTTT
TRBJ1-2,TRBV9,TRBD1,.,CASSVNSAGQAYGYTF,TGTGCCAGCAGCGTAAACTCTGCGGGACAGGCATATGGCTACACCTTC
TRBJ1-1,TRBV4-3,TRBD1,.,CASSQGPKQGANSMKNTEAFF,TGCGCCAGCAGCCAAGGCCCTAAACAGGGGGCGAATAGTATGAAGAACACTGAAGCTTTCTTT
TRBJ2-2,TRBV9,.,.,CASTSIGTGELFF,TGTGCCAGCACTAGCATTGGGACCGGGGAGCTGTTTTTT
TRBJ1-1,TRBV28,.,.,CASSLSRSRNTEAFF,TGTGCCAGCAGTTTAAGTAGGAGCAGAAACACTGAAGCTTTCTTT
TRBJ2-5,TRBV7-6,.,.,CASSLLAGQGSETQYF,TGTGCCAGCAGCTTATTGGCGGGACAAGGCAGTGAGACCCAGTACTTC
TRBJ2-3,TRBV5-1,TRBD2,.,CASSLAGVIPDTQYF,TGCGCCAGCAGCTTAGCGGGAGTGATCCCAGATACGCAGTATTTT
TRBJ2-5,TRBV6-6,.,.,CASTPGTQETQYF,TGTGCCAGCACCCCGGGGACACAAGAGACCCAGTACTTC
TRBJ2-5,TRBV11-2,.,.,CASSLAARGQETQYF,TGTGCCAGCAGCTTAGCGGCCCGGGGCCAAGAGACCCAGTACTTC
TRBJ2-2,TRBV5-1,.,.,CASTGDVTGELFF,TGCGCCAGCACTGGTGATGTCACCGGGGAGCTGTTTTTT
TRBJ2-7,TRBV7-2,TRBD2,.,CASSLVRAGVSYEQYF,TGTGCCAGCAGCTTAGTAAGAGCGGGAGTCTCCTACGAGCAGTACTTC
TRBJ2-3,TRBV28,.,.,CATKVEGSTDTQYF,TGTGCCACAAAGGTGGAGGGAAGCACAGATACGCAGTATTTT
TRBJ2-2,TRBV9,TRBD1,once,CASSVEGQGVFF,TGTGCCAGCAGCGTAGAGGGACAGGGGGTGTTTTTT
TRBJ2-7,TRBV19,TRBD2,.,CASSMGLAGTLEQYF,TGTGCCAGTAGTATGGGTTTAGCGGGGACACTGGAGCAGTACTTC
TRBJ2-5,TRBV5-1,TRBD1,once,CASTPENDREETQYF,TGCGCCAGCACCCCCGAAAACGACAGGGAAGAGACCCAGTACTTC
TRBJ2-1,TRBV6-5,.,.,CASSYAYYGANEQFF,TGTGCCAGCAGTTACGCGTACTATGGGGCCAATGAGCAGTTCTTC
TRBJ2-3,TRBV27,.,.,CASSSSHGALDTQYF,TGTGCCAGCAGTTCCTCTCACGGGGCGTTAGATACGCAGTATTTT
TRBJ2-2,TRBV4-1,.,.,CASSHPGQSTRELFF,TGCGCCAGCAGCCACCCGGGTCAGTCCACCAGGGAGCTGTTTTTT
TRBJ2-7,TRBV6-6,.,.,CASMEDNYEQYF,TGTGCCAGCATGGAGGATAACTACGAGCAGTACTTC
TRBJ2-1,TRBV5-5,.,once,CASSSAGAWGNEQFF,TGTGCCAGCAGCTCGGCAGGAGCTTGGGGCAATGAGCAGTTCTTC
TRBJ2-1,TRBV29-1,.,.,CSVMGILNNEQFF,TGCAGCGTCATGGGGATACTCAACAATGAGCAGTTCTTC
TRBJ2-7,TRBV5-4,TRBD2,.,CASSPTTSGLPPYEQYF,TGTGCCAGCAGCCCTACTACTAGCGGGCTACCTCCCTACGAGCAGTACTTC
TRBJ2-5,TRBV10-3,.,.,CAISSLWTDLPGETQYF,TGTGCCATCAGTTCTCTCTGGACAGACCTTCCCGGGGAGACCCAGTACTTC